One and the same sample provided the 17 T cell receptor beta chains below, sequenced in a study of blood T cell repertoires in COVID-19. Here immunoSEQ multiplex PCR was the method, and the copy in TCRdb shows in-frame clones only, minus some. The data show over 200,000 clones, with roughly nine tenths seen just once and roughly 4% held by the top ten. What was sequenced was PBMCs or T cells enriched from blood (not recorded which). The receptors shown here come from a woman in her twenties or thirties with acute COVID-19.

The chain is built from TRBV9 and TRBJ1-5; 7 positions match TRBD1. Germline V gives CDR1 SGDLS, CDR2 YYNGEE. The CDR3 covers 14 residues. V gave up 4 bases and J gave up 6 bases; unmatched junction bases: 7. In DNA, the CDR3 is TGTGCCAGCAGCCCGGACAGGTCCGGTCAGCCCCAGCATTTT. Translated, it gives CASSPDRSGQPQHF.

This clone was detected a few times. The CDR3 DNA sequence: TGTGCCAGCAGTTTATCCCCAGGGACAGGGGGTCGTGGGGAGCTGTTTTTT. The encoded protein is CASSLSPGTGGRGELFF. This chain joins TRBV27 and TRBJ2-2; the match to TRBD1 covers 11 bases. The CDR3 covers 17 residues. In germline, CDR1 is MNHEY, CDR2 SMNVEV (reference sequence). Trimming removed 0 bases from V and 8 bases from J; junction bases left unmatched: 8.

This rearrangement joins TRBV5-6 to TRBJ2-7; a weak D match, TRBD1 (6 bases). Germline V gene sequence: CDR1 SGHDT, CDR2 YYEEEE. The germline V and J ends were trimmed by 2 bases and 0 bases, with 12 bases remaining between them. The length of the CDR3 is 15 residues. CDR3: CASSFPGTNSYEQYF. The CDR3 coding sequence is TGTGCCAGCAGCTTTCCAGGGACAAACTCCTACGAGCAGTACTTC.

The CDR3 DNA reads TGCGCCAGCAGCCCGAGGGACACCGGGACACTTATTGAAGCTTTCTTT. Protein: CASSPRDTGTLIEAFF. This chain connects TRBV4-1 to TRBJ1-1, with D tentatively TRBD1 (6 bases). Deletions cut 4 bases from V and 7 bases from J, with 22 bases between. The CDR3 is 16 amino acids. Germline CDR1 is MGHRA and CDR2 is YSYEKL.

In DNA, the CDR3 is TGTGCCAGCTTAATGGGGGCTAAGGACAATGAGCAGTTCTTC. Encoded protein: CASLMGAKDNEQFF. The J gene is TRBJ2-1, the V gene TRBV5-5; TRBD1 is a possible D gene (6 bases). The CDR3 loop spans 14 amino acids. Looked up from germline, CDR1 is SGHKS and CDR2 is YYEKEE (reference sequence). V was shortened by 7 bases and J by 5 bases, with 16 bases between the two germline ends. Using reference TRBV5-5 and TRBJ2-1 for the parts outside the CDR3, the full variable domain is DAGVTQSPTHLIKTRGQQVTLRCSPISGHKSVSWYQQVLGQGPQFIFQYYEKEERGRGNFPDRFSARQFPNYSSELNVNALLLGDSALYLCASLMGAKDNEQFFGPGTRLTVL.

The chain employs TRBV2 and TRBJ1-2, with 10 bases aligning to TRBD1. The ends lost 5 bases at V and 7 bases at J; junction bases unmatched: 16. Germline CDR1 is SNHLY and CDR2 is FYNNEI. The CDR3 is 17 amino acids. The DNA of the CDR3 is TGTGCCAGCAGTTTTATCGTGACGGGACAGGGGTTAGGTGGCTACACCTTC. Translated: CASSFIVTGQGLGGYTF.

The chain uses TRBV28 and TRBJ1-4; tentative D call: TRBD1 (5 bases). The germline V and J ends were trimmed by 4 bases and 0 bases, with 15 bases remaining between them. CDR3 length: 17 residues. Germline V CDR1 and CDR2: MDHEN, SYDVKM. The CDR3 sequence is CASSSGHTRPTNEKLFF. DNA of the CDR3: TGTGCCAGCAGTTCTGGACACACGAGGCCAACTAATGAAAAACTGTTTTTT.

The chain recombines TRBV28 with TRBJ2-1; D uncertain. The ends were cut back, 6 bases at V and 6 bases at J, with 12 bases in the middle. The CDR3 sequence is 13 residues long. Per the germline V gene, CDR1 is MDHEN and CDR2 is SYDVKM. CDR3 sequence (DNA): TGTGCCAGCAGCCCCTTCGAGTTCAATGAGCAGTTCTTC. Translated: CASSPFEFNEQFF. Looking up the rest from reference TRBV28 and TRBJ2-1 gives the full variable domain: DVKVTQSSRYLVKRTGEKVFLECVQDMDHENMFWYRQDPGLGLRLIYFSYDVKMKEKGDIPEGYSVSREKKERFSLILESASTNQTSMYLCASSPFEFNEQFFGPGTRLTVL.

The V call is TRBV18, the J call TRBJ2-7; possibly TRBD1 for D (5 bases). This CDR3 is 12 amino acids long. Germline values: CDR1 KGHSH, CDR2 LQKENI. V was pared by 2 bases and J by 6 bases, with 8 bases between. Here the CDR3 reads CASSPGASEQYF. The CDR3 DNA reads TGTGCCAGCTCACCAGGGGCATCCGAGCAGTACTTC.

This chain uses TRBV13 with TRBJ1-6; 9 positions match TRBD1. The V and J ends lost 5 bases and 14 bases, in that order; junction bases with no gene match: 13. This CDR3 region has 15 residues. From germline, CDR1 is PRHDT and CDR2 FYEKMQ (reference sequence). The CDR3 sequence: CASSLTGTGISALHF. Written as DNA, the CDR3 is TGTGCCAGCAGCCTCACCGGGACAGGGATTTCTGCCCTCCACTTT. Full variable domain (missing parts from reference TRBV13 and TRBJ1-6): AAGVIQSPRHLIKEKRETATLKCYPIPRHDTVYWYQQGPGQDPQFLISFYEKMQSDKGSIPDRFSAQQFSDYHSELNMSSLELGDSALYFCASSLTGTGISALHFGNGTRLTVT.

This chain connects TRBV7-9 to TRBJ2-2; D is undetermined. CDR1 is SEHNR, CDR2 FQNEAQ, per germline (reference sequence). The CDR3 loop spans 13 amino acids. V lost 7 bases to trimming and J lost 6 bases, with 12 bases between them. DNA for the CDR3: TGTGCCAGCATGGCCCCCGGAGCCGGGGAGCTGTTTTTT. It translates to CASMAPGAGELFF.

The V gene is TRBV4-3, the J gene TRBJ1-5; D is possibly TRBD1 (6 bases). The CDR3 covers 15 residues. V was trimmed by 1 base and J by 6 bases, leaving 13 bases between them. Per the germline V gene, CDR1 is LGHNA and CDR2 is YSLEER. The CDR3 reads CASSQGTGQGQPQHF. The CDR3 DNA reads as TGCGCCAGCAGCCAAGGTACAGGGCAGGGTCAGCCCCAGCATTTT.

The chain recombines TRBV5-6 with TRBJ2-7, with D hard to call. The CDR3 contains 12 residues. Between the trimmed V and J ends, which lost 2 bases and 5 bases, there was a span of 8 bases. Germline V CDR1 and CDR2: SGHDT, YYEEEE. The CDR3 protein is CASSFLLNEQYF. CDR3 coding DNA: TGTGCCAGCAGCTTTCTTCTAAACGAGCAGTACTTC.

The chain is built from TRBV13 and TRBJ2-7; possible D gene TRBD1, 5 bases. The CDR3 loop spans 13 amino acids. Germline V CDR1 and CDR2: PRHDT, FYEKMQ (reference sequence). V was trimmed by 4 bases and J by 3 bases, leaving 10 bases between them. The CDR3 loop reads CASSSGRVYEQYF. The CDR3 region has the DNA TGTGCCAGCAGCTCGGGCAGGGTCTACGAGCAGTACTTC.

The rearrangement uses TRBV7-9 and TRBJ2-7, with 7 bases identical to TRBD1. Germline values: CDR1 SEHNR, CDR2 FQNEAQ (reference sequence). CDR3 length: 13 amino acids. Trimming cost V 4 bases and J 5 bases; bases outside gene matches: 5. The CDR3 region is CASSSGDRNEQYF. The CDR3 coding sequence is TGTGCCAGCAGCTCCGGGGACAGAAACGAGCAGTACTTC.

In this sample, this clone turned up once. This chain connects TRBV2 to TRBJ2-1; perhaps TRBD1 as D (5 bases). CDR1 is SNHLY and CDR2 is FYNNEI in the germline V gene. Between the trimmed V and J ends, which lost 2 bases and 8 bases, there was a span of 16 bases. This CDR3 has 15 amino acids. CDR3 sequence (DNA): TGTGCCAGCAGTGAATTCCCAGGGCAGGCCTATGAGCAGTTCTTC. The encoded protein is CASSEFPGQAYEQFF.

CDR3 protein: CASWNRDRGRYEQYF. CDR3 coding DNA: TGTGCCAGCTGGAACCGGGACAGGGGGCGATACGAGCAGTACTTC. This chain joins TRBV2 and TRBJ2-7, with 12 bases identical to TRBD1. This CDR3 has 15 residues. V shed 8 bases and J 4 bases; nucleotides not matched to a gene: 9. The germline V gene has CDR1 SNHLY and CDR2 FYNNEI.